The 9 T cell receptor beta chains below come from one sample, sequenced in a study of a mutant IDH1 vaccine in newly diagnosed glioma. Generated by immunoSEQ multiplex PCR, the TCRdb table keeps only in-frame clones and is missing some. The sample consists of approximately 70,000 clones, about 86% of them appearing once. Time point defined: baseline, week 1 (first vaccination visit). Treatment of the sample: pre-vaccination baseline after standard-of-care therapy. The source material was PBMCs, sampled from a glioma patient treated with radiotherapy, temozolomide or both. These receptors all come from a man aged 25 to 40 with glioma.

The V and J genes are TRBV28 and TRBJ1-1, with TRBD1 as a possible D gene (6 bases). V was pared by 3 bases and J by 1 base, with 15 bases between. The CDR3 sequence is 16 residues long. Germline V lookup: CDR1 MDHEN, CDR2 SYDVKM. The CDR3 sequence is CASSFGGLQGNTEAFF. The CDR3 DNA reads TGTGCCAGCAGTTTTGGAGGACTACAGGGGAACACTGAAGCTTTCTTT.

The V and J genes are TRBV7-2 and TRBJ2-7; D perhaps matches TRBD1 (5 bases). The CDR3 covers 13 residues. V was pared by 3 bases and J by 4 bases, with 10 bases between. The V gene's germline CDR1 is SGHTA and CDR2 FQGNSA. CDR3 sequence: CASSLTRGYEQYF. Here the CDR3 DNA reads TGTGCCAGCAGCTTGACAAGGGGTTACGAGCAGTACTTC.

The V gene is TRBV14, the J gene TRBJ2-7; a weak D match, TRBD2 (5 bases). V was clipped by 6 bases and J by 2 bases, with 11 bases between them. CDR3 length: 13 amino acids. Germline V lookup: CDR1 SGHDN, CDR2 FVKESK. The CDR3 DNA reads TGTGCCAGCAGAGAGGGAAGTGCCTACGAGCAGTACTTC. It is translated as CASREGSAYEQYF.

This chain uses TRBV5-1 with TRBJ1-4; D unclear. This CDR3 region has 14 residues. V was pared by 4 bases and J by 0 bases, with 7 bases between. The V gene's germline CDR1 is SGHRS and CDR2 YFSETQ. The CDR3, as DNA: TGCGCCAGCAGCCTACTAACAACTAATGAAAAACTGTTTTTT. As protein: CASSLLTTNEKLFF.

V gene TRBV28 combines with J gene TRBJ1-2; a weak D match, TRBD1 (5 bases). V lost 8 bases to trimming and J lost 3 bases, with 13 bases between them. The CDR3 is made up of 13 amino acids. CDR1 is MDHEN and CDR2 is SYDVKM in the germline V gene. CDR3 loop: CASGLRGDYGYTF. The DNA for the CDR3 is TGTGCCAGCGGCCTTAGAGGGGACTATGGCTACACCTTC.

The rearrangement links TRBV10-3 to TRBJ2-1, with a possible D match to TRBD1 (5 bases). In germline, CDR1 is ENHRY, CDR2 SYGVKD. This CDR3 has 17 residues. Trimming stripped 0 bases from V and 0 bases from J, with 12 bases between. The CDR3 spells CAISESERGFSYNEQFF. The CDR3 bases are TGTGCCATCAGTGAGTCGGAAAGGGGCTTCTCCTACAATGAGCAGTTCTTC.

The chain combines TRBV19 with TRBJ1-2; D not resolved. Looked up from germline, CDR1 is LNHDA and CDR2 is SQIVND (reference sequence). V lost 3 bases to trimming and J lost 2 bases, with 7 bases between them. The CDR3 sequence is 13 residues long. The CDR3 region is CASSIAENYGYTF. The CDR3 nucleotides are TGTGCCAGTAGTATTGCAGAAAACTATGGCTACACCTTC.

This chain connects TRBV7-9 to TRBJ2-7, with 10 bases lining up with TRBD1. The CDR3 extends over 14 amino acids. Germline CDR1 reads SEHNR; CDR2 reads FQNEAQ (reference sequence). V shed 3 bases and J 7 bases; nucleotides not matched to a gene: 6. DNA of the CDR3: TGTGCCAGCAGCTTTGGGACAGGGGTGGGGGAGCAGTACTTC. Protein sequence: CASSFGTGVGEQYF.

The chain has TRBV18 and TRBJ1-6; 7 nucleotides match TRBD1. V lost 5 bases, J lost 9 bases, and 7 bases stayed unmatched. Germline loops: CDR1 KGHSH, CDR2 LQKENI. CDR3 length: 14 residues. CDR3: CASSKTGERSPLHF. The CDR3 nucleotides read TGTGCCAGCTCAAAAACAGGGGAACGTTCACCCCTCCACTTT.